The rows below give T cell receptor beta chains drawn from one sample of a study of immune evolution from preneoplasia to lung adenocarcinoma. TCRdb's copy holds only in-frame clones and misses some; the assay was immunoSEQ multiplex PCR. The profile shows under 6,000 clones, under 85% of them singletons. Material: FFPE minimally invasive lung adenocarcinoma tissue. The receptor set was obtained from a person in their sixties or seventies with lung adenocarcinoma. Each CDR3 is given with its conserved first and last residue. D genes are given only for firm matches. Clone size, where shown, is once, few, many, or a class for clones that have expanded.

D: TRBD2
V: TRBV7-2
J: TRBJ2-3
size: once
CDR3: CASSLERLAGGPTDTQYF
DNA: TGTGCCAGCAGCTTAGAGCGACTAGCGGGAGGGCCTACAGATACGCAGTATTTT

D: .
V: TRBV19
J: TRBJ1-5
size: .
CDR3: CASSSGRTRPQHF
DNA: TGTGCCAGTAGTTCCGGGAGAACACGGCCCCAGCATTTT

D: .
V: TRBV29-1
J: TRBJ2-2
size: few
CDR3: CSVGQIATGELFF
DNA: TGCAGCGTTGGACAGATCGCCACCGGGGAGCTGTTTTTT

D: .
V: TRBV5-6
J: TRBJ1-3
size: .
CDR3: CASSTSGAVLGNTIYF
DNA: TGTGCCAGCAGCACCTCAGGGGCTGTTCTAGGAAACACCATATATTTT

D: TRBD1
V: TRBV15
J: TRBJ1-5
size: .
CDR3: CATSRGQGNFRSPRGFTAQHF
DNA: TGTGCCACCAGCAGGGGACAGGGGAATTTCCGATCCCCCAGAGGTTTTACGGCCCAGCATTTT

D: .
V: TRBV11-2
J: TRBJ2-7
size: .
CDR3: CASSLRTRGGEQYF
DNA: TGTGCCAGCAGCCTCAGGACAAGGGGAGGCGAGCAGTACTTC

D: .
V: TRBV29-1
J: TRBJ2-2
size: .
CDR3: CSVIGTLNTGELFF
DNA: TGCAGCGTCATCGGGACTCTTAACACCGGGGAGCTGTTTTTT

D: TRBD2
V: TRBV25-1
J: TRBJ2-5
size: once
CDR3: CASSDLREEETQYF
DNA: TGTGCCAGCAGTGATTTGCGGGAGGAAGAGACCCAGTACTTC

D: .
V: TRBV2
J: TRBJ2-7
size: .
CDR3: CASSDQTAYEQYF
DNA: TGTGCCAGCAGTGATCAGACAGCCTACGAGCAGTACTTC

D: .
V: TRBV5-3
J: TRBJ2-7
size: .
CDR3: CARSLYRSYGPNF
DNA: TGTGCCAGAAGCTTGTATAGGTCCTATGGGCCCAACTTC

D: TRBD2
V: TRBV5-8
J: TRBJ2-3
size: .
CDR3: CASSHTTSGSMNTQYF
DNA: TGTGCCAGCAGCCACACGACTAGCGGGAGTATGAATACGCAGTATTTT

D: .
V: TRBV5-5
J: TRBJ1-1
size: .
CDR3: CASSLGWNTEAFF
DNA: TGTGCCAGCAGCTTGGGGTGGAACACTGAAGCTTTCTTT

D: .
V: TRBV18
J: TRBJ2-1
size: .
CDR3: CASSREAMNHNEQFF
DNA: TGTGCCAGCTCACGGGAGGCGATGAACCACAATGAGCAGTTCTTC

D: .
V: TRBV30
J: TRBJ1-6
size: few
CDR3: CAWTSPGPGNSPLHF
DNA: TGTGCCTGGACTTCACCGGGACCCGGGAATTCACCCCTCCACTTT

D: TRBD2
V: TRBV7-9
J: TRBJ2-1
size: few
CDR3: CASSFAGGLGNEQFF
DNA: TGTGCCAGCAGCTTCGCGGGAGGCTTAGGCAATGAGCAGTTCTTC

D: .
V: TRBV28
J: TRBJ2-1
size: .
CDR3: CASSYKPGVGFNEQFF
DNA: TGTGCCAGCAGTTATAAACCAGGAGTAGGGTTCAATGAGCAGTTCTTC

D: TRBD1
V: TRBV10-2
J: TRBJ2-5
size: .
CDR3: CASSGGGTGIETQYF
DNA: TGCGCCAGCAGTGGGGGTGGGACAGGGATAGAGACCCAGTACTTC

D: TRBD2
V: TRBV13
J: TRBJ2-2
size: .
CDR3: CASGETSGRFLMGELFF
DNA: TGTGCCAGCGGGGAGACTAGCGGGAGATTTTTAATGGGGGAGCTGTTTTTT

D: TRBD1
V: TRBV6-6
J: TRBJ1-1
size: .
CDR3: CASRQGVAFF
DNA: TGTGCCAGCAGGCAGGGGGTAGCTTTCTTT

D: .
V: TRBV11-1
J: TRBJ2-5
size: once
CDR3: CASSITRETQYF
DNA: TGTGCCAGCAGCATAACTAGGGAGACCCAGTACTTC

D: TRBD1
V: TRBV28
J: TRBJ2-1
size: .
CDR3: CASPTQAGGYNEQFF
DNA: TGTGCCAGCCCAACGCAGGCAGGGGGTTATAATGAGCAGTTCTTC

D: .
V: TRBV5-4
J: TRBJ2-1
size: .
CDR3: CASSLRTITYNEQFF
DNA: TGTGCCAGCAGCTTACGGACTATTACCTACAATGAGCAGTTCTTC

D: .
V: TRBV6-6
J: TRBJ2-3
size: once
CDR3: CASSYGGTDTQYF
DNA: TGTGCCAGCAGTTACGGAGGCACAGATACGCAGTATTTT

D: TRBD2
V: TRBV10-1
J: TRBJ2-5
size: few
CDR3: CASSEGGLGARETQYF
DNA: TGCGCCAGCAGTGAAGGGGGACTAGGGGCTAGGGAGACCCAGTACTTC

D: TRBD2
V: TRBV18
J: TRBJ2-2
size: once
CDR3: CASSAVAAGNTGELFF
DNA: TGTGCCAGCTCAGCCGTCGCAGCGGGAAACACCGGGGAGCTGTTTTTT

D: .
V: TRBV28
J: TRBJ1-1
size: .
CDR3: CASSERWNTEAFF
DNA: TGTGCCAGCAGTGAAAGATGGAACACTGAAGCTTTCTTT

D: TRBD1
V: TRBV2
J: TRBJ2-2
size: .
CDR3: CASSLNLRTGSNTGELFF
DNA: TGTGCCAGCAGCCTAAACCTAAGGACAGGGTCGAACACCGGGGAGCTGTTTTTT

D: TRBD1
V: TRBV6-1
J: TRBJ2-7
size: few
CDR3: CASSGGQIGARYEQYF
DNA: TGTGCCAGCAGTGGGGGACAGATTGGGGCGCGCTACGAGCAGTACTTC

D: TRBD1
V: TRBV6-5
J: TRBJ2-7
size: .
CDR3: CASSYRQGVYEQYF
DNA: TGTGCCAGCAGTTATCGACAGGGGGTCTACGAGCAGTACTTC

D: TRBD2
V: TRBV14
J: TRBJ2-3
size: .
CDR3: CASSQDVGGPSDTQYF
DNA: TGTGCCAGCAGCCAAGATGTGGGAGGGCCATCAGATACGCAGTATTTT

D: .
V: TRBV5-5
J: TRBJ2-1
size: .
CDR3: CASSLRVDEQFF
DNA: TGTGCCAGCAGCCTCCGGGTTGATGAGCAGTTCTTC

D: .
V: TRBV19
J: TRBJ2-5
size: once
CDR3: CASGATEETQYF
DNA: TGTGCCAGCGGCGCGACAGAAGAGACCCAGTACTTC

D: TRBD2
V: TRBV18
J: TRBJ2-7
size: few
CDR3: CASSGTSGSTYEQYF
DNA: TGTGCCAGCTCAGGTACTAGCGGGTCGACCTACGAGCAGTACTTC

D: .
V: TRBV2
J: TRBJ2-7
size: .
CDR3: CASSLSSYEQYF
DNA: TGTGCCAGCAGTTTAAGCTCCTACGAGCAGTACTTC

D: TRBD2
V: TRBV5-1
J: TRBJ2-5
size: .
CDR3: CASSLLVSGRQGTQYF
DNA: TGCGCCAGCAGCCTCCTGGTTAGCGGGAGGCAAGGGACCCAGTACTTC

D: .
V: TRBV18
J: TRBJ1-1
size: once
CDR3: CASSPSRSVRTEAFF
DNA: TGTGCCAGCTCCCCCTCCAGAAGCGTTAGGACTGAAGCTTTCTTT

D: .
V: TRBV7-9
J: TRBJ1-1
size: .
CDR3: CASRSGSPEAFF
DNA: TGTGCCAGCAGGTCAGGAAGCCCTGAAGCTTTCTTT

D: .
V: TRBV7-3
J: TRBJ1-1
size: .
CDR3: CASGDPNTEAFF
DNA: TGTGCCAGTGGGGATCCGAACACTGAAGCTTTCTTT

D: TRBD1
V: TRBV11-2
J: TRBJ1-2
size: few
CDR3: CASSPQAGGRYGYTF
DNA: TGTGCCAGCAGCCCCCAAGCAGGGGGTCGCTATGGCTACACCTTC

D: .
V: TRBV7-9
J: TRBJ1-2
size: .
CDR3: CASSLNYLYTF
DNA: TGTGCCAGCAGCTTGAACTATCTCTACACCTTC

D: .
V: TRBV4-1
J: TRBJ1-3
size: .
CDR3: CASSQDPGTGNTIYF
DNA: TGCGCCAGCAGCCAAGATCCTGGGACGGGAAACACCATATATTTT

D: .
V: TRBV7-9
J: TRBJ2-1
size: few
CDR3: CASSSPGLSREQFF
DNA: TGTGCCAGCAGCTCCCCGGGACTCTCGCGGGAGCAGTTCTTC

D: .
V: TRBV28
J: TRBJ2-7
size: .
CDR3: CASRPQLPRPEQYF
DNA: TGTGCCAGCAGACCCCAACTCCCCCGGCCCGAGCAGTACTTC

D: .
V: TRBV10-3
J: TRBJ2-5
size: once
CDR3: CAISTTGQQYF
DNA: TGTGCCATCAGTACCACCGGCCAGCAGTACTTC

D: .
V: TRBV18
J: TRBJ2-3
size: .
CDR3: CASSPGPSATDTQYF
DNA: TGTGCCAGCTCACCGGGGCCTAGCGCCACAGATACGCAGTATTTT

D: TRBD2
V: TRBV4-1
J: TRBJ2-7
size: .
CDR3: CASSQDSSGSYEQYF
DNA: TGCGCCAGCAGCCAGGATTCTAGCGGGAGTTACGAGCAGTACTTC

D: .
V: TRBV10-3
J: TRBJ1-5
size: .
CDR3: CAISEAGDQPQHF
DNA: TGTGCCATCAGTGAAGCAGGGGATCAGCCCCAGCATTTT

D: TRBD2
V: TRBV11-1
J: TRBJ2-5
size: .
CDR3: CASSFGTSRNQETQYF
DNA: TGTGCCAGCAGCTTTGGGACTAGCAGAAACCAAGAGACCCAGTACTTC

D: .
V: TRBV9
J: TRBJ2-1
size: .
CDR3: CASSRPVGNEQFF
DNA: TGTGCCAGCAGCCGCCCCGTGGGCAATGAGCAGTTCTTC

D: TRBD2
V: TRBV28
J: TRBJ2-3
size: .
CDR3: CASSHSPGLAGENTQYF
DNA: TGTGCCAGCAGTCATAGTCCGGGACTAGCGGGAGAGAATACGCAGTATTTT

D: .
V: TRBV5-5
J: TRBJ2-2
size: .
CDR3: CASSLDRALSTGELFF
DNA: TGTGCCAGCAGCTTGGATCGGGCCCTGAGCACCGGGGAGCTGTTTTTT

D: .
V: TRBV5-4
J: TRBJ2-3
size: .
CDR3: CASSLGSLGTDTQYF
DNA: TGTGCCAGCAGCTTGGGGAGCCTCGGCACAGATACGCAGTATTTT

D: .
V: TRBV9
J: TRBJ2-1
size: large
CDR3: CASSPKAGSSNEQFF
DNA: TGTGCCAGCAGCCCCAAGGCGGGGAGTAGCAATGAGCAGTTCTTC

D: TRBD2
V: TRBV9
J: TRBJ2-2
size: once
CDR3: CASSGRGGLAGGGTGELFF
DNA: TGTGCCAGCAGCGGACGAGGGGGACTAGCGGGAGGTGGCACCGGGGAGCTGTTTTTT

D: .
V: TRBV29-1
J: TRBJ2-1
size: few
CDR3: CSVEDTLRPYNEQFF
DNA: TGCAGCGTTGAGGACACCCTACGGCCCTACAATGAGCAGTTCTTC

D: .
V: TRBV27
J: TRBJ2-5
size: .
CDR3: CASSRTGPAQETQYF
DNA: TGTGCCAGCAGTAGAACGGGGCCCGCCCAAGAGACCCAGTACTTC

D: .
V: TRBV7-8
J: TRBJ1-3
size: .
CDR3: CASSLPGFSGNTIYF
DNA: TGTGCCAGCAGCTTACCAGGGTTTTCTGGAAACACCATATATTTT